The text below deals with one TCR beta chain. Its antigen is currently unknown. A read error may produce the germline difference seen at one junction end. This CDR3 has 16 amino acids. CDR1 and CDR2 from the germline V gene are SSHAT and FNYEAQ (reference sequence). The primer mix had 60 Vbeta and 13 Jbeta primers. Some clones are missing from TCRdb's copy, which holds only in-frame ones; the method was immunoSEQ multiplex PCR. This sample's table has 75,000 to 80,000 clones. The record originates from a study of cytomegalovirus exposure and HLA in healthy donors. Study-level information: HLA-typed donors were the source of about 85 million unique TCRs, which an early data release held.

Broader study findings: Accurate prediction of HLA-A and HLA-B alleles (for most subjects) was reportedly achieved from TCR beta sequences.

The chain combines TRBV7-7 with TRBJ2-2, with 7 positions matching TRBD2. Sequenced sample: PBMCs. The receptor comes from a man younger than 35 in good health and CMV-seropositive. CDR3 residues: CASSLQAGSNTGELFF. In DNA form, the CDR3 reads TGTGCTAGCAGCTTACAAGCGGGGTCGAACACCGGGGAGCTGTTTTTT.